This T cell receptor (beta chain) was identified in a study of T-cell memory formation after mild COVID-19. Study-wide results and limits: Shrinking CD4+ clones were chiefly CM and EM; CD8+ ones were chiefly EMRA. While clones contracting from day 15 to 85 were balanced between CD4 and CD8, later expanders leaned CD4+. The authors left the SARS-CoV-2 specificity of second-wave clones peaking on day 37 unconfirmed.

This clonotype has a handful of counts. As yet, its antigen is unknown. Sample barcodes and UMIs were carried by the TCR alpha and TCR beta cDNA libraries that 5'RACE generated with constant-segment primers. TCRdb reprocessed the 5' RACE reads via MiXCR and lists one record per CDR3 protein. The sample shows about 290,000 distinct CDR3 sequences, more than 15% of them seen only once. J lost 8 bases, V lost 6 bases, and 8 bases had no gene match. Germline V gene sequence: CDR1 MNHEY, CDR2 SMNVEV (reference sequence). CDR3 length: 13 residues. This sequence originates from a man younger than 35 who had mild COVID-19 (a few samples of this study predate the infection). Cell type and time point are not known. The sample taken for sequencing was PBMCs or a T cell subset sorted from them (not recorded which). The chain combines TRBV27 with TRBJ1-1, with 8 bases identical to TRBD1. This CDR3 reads CASRLQGGSEAFF. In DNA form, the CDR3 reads TGTGCCAGCAGACTACAGGGGGGGTCAGAAGCTTTCTTT.